This record concerns one T cell receptor (beta chain) sequence. This clonotype has more than one count but fewer than ten. The clone's antigen remains unknown. A much larger clone differs by one base, so this may be a read error. TCR cDNA was synthesized by 5'RACE template switching, which introduced a universal primer site and unique molecular identifiers. Priming of cDNA synthesis was performed from both the TCR alpha and TCR beta constant segments. Library amplification used two PCR steps, and the second PCR step added sample barcodes and sequencing adapters. Sequencing of libraries was done on Illumina HiSeq 2500 (2x100 bp) or NovaSeq (2x150 bp). Concerning the study's data processing: Reads were demultiplexed and collapsed into UMI consensus sequences with MIGEC, and V(D)J alignment was performed with MiXCR. Vaccine-responding clonotypes were identified with edgeR using replicate PBMC samples, with FDR below 0.01 and a log2 fold change above 5 up to day 15 being required. Bulk clonotypes were assigned CD4 or CD8 identity according to which sequenced CD4 or CD8 repertoire held them at higher abundance. TCRdb passed the public sequencing reads through fastp at Q25 and MiXCR, retaining productive beta sequences. Rows are combined by CDR3 protein, so each entry shows the most common genes and DNA. The authors' filters were not applied to this entry. In this sample the table shows 500,000 to 650,000 distinct CDR3 sequences, roughly 12% of which occur a single time. The ten largest make up more than 13% of the sample.

The CDR3 covers 15 residues, taking in both the cysteine and the phenylalanine. Only CDR3 DNA remains: 45 bases, in frame from the first base. V is cut back by 6 bases and J by 0 bases, with 2 bases in the junction unmatched. The sample comes from a study of T cells after yellow fever vaccination (dated by TCRdb to between 2019 and 2020). Regarding the research as a whole: The SMART-Seq v4 Ultra Low Input RNA kit was used to prepare libraries from fractions with low cell numbers. To track T-cell clones before and after primary and booster YFV17D yellow fever vaccination, bulk TCR alpha and beta repertoires were sequenced longitudinally. Two healthy male donors, one aged 18 to 29 and one aged 30 to 40 years, made up the cohort. Blood was drawn at multiple timepoints before and after primary and secondary immunization, with bulk PBMC replicates and cell subsets isolated.

The treatment or condition label, as the study defines it: live attenuated yellow fever vaccine strain. At each blood-draw timepoint, two biological replicates of bulk PBMCs were collected. A standard Ficoll-Paque protocol was used to isolate PBMCs from peripheral blood. TriZol was used to extract RNA from bulk PBMCs, CD4 and CD8 fractions, and dextramer-positive and dextramer-negative fractions. Overall study results and their limits: Most clones expanded after primary vaccination were re-detected after the booster (almost 98% of CD4 and roughly 87% of CD8), suggesting broad memory maintenance. Only a couple of donors were included in the study, so the extent to which the findings can be generalized is limited. Compared with the primary T-cell response, the secondary T-cell response was faster but weaker, reaching its peak on day 5 rather than on day 15. Because abundant contaminating clonotypes from the bulk population could be contained in FACS-sorted repertoires, computational filtering was required. A small fraction of clonotypes appeared in both the CD4 and CD8 compartments, likely as a result of convergent recombination.

The TCR originated in a young man who received the YFV17D yellow fever vaccine. The chain employs TRBV12-3 or TRBV12-4 and TRBJ2-3, with TRBD2 matching 11 junction bases. This specimen was PBMCs, taken on the day of the yellow fever booster vaccination. CDR3 loop: CASRWTSGSTDTQYF. The nucleotide sequence reads as follows: TGTGCCAGCAGATGGACTAGCGGGAGCACAGATACGCAGTATTTT.